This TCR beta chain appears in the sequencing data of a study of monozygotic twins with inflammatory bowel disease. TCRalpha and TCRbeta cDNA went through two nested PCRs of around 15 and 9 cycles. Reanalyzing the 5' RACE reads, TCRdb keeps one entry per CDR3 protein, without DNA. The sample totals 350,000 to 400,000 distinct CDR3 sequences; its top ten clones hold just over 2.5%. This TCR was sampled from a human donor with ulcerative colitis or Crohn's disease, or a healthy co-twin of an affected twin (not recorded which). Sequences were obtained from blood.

The CDR3 loop is CASSQFTTGKEETQYF. The V call is TRBV4-1, the J call TRBJ2-5; TCRdb lists TRBD1, though no DNA is available to test this call. CDR1 is MGHRA and CDR2 is YSYEKL in the germline V gene. The CDR3 runs 16 residues.